This TCR beta chain was retrieved from a study of prognosis after radiotherapy for stage I lung cancer. The overall study: Squamous cell carcinoma affected several patients, adenocarcinoma roughly eleven. Study-wide results and limits: Reduced unique TCR clone counts were recorded after stereotactic body radiation therapy, with a median of about 9,700 versus 6,500. TRBV and TRBJ gene usage reportedly differed between patients with and without metastases.

Concerning this clonotype itself: The antigen remains undetermined. This may arise from a read error, as a much more abundant clone is one base away.

Trimming took 10 bases from V and 11 from J, leaving 24 bases between them. The germline CDR1 and CDR2 sequences are MDHEN and SYDVKM. The CDR3 spans 14 residues. Two time points each involved a draw of about 6.6 milliliters of peripheral blood. TCR beta CDR3 was amplified from genomic DNA by two-round multiplex PCR. First-round PCR amplification was performed with primers specific to each TRBV and TRBJ gene. From the multiplex PCR reads, TCRdb called clonotypes with MiXCR, one entry per CDR3 protein. The profile shows approximately 30,000 distinct CDR3 sequences, around two fifths of them singletons.

V usage is TRBV28 and J usage is TRBJ1-5; D not resolved. The input for sequencing was PBMCs, taken before or after stereotactic body radiation therapy (not recorded which). This TCR was sampled from a donor aged 50 or older with non-small cell lung cancer. This CDR3 reads CAITSTKVGVSQHF. Here the CDR3 DNA reads TGTGCCATCACCAGCACTAAGGTGGGTGTATCCCAGCATTTT.